The clone carrying this T cell receptor beta chain was observed a single time. Its antigen is undetermined. This sample is drawn from a study of cytomegalovirus exposure and HLA in healthy donors. Study-wide results and caveats: A link between a missense DCLRE1C variant and TCR beta V- and J-gene trimming emerged from a later analysis. Per a prior analysis, the majority of TCR beta V segments were productive roughly 87% or roughly 30% of the time.

PCR was performed using 60 Vbeta and 13 Jbeta primers. The data were produced by immunoSEQ multiplex PCR, yet TCRdb's version contains in-frame clones alone and is incomplete. The table lists 150,000 or so clones, about 84% of them singletons, with over 2% in the top ten. Trimming took 3 bases from V and 4 from J, leaving 7 bases between them. The CDR3 consists of 13 residues. Looked up from germline, CDR1 is LNHDA and CDR2 is SQIVND (reference sequence). This clonotype originated in a man aged 50 or older in good health and CMV-seronegative. Sequencing input: PBMCs. The chain links TRBV19 to TRBJ2-1, with unresolved D. This chain's CDR3 is CASSIQLYNEQFF. In DNA, the CDR3 is TGTGCCAGTAGTATCCAACTATACAATGAGCAGTTCTTC.